This T cell receptor (beta chain) was sequenced during a study of T-cell reconstitution after alpha-beta-depleted transplantation in children. Unique molecular identifiers were incorporated when the TCRbeta library was constructed. In TCRdb, the PCR reads were re-called with MiXCR into one record per CDR3 protein. The table records 360,000 or so distinct CDR3 sequences, around 20% of them present only once. Germline values: CDR1 MNHEY, CDR2 SVGAGI. V gave up 0 bases and J gave up 0 bases, with 14 bases separating them. The CDR3 is made up of 18 amino acids. There are a few counts of this clonotype. The chain has TRBV6-5 and TRBJ2-2; the D call may be TRBD1 or TRBD2 (5 bases each). The clonotype comes from a human donor who donated a stem cell graft to a child with acute myeloid leukemia. The sequences come from PBMCs from the stem cell graft donor, collected from the stem cell graft. CDR3 sequence (DNA): TGTGCCAGCAGTTACTCGGTCGGTGGGACGGCGAACACCGGGGAGCTGTTTTTT. Amino acids: CASSYSVGGTANTGELFF.